This is a list of T cell receptor beta chains from one sample in a study of CD8+ T cells in alopecia areata. Produced via immunoSEQ multiplex PCR; TCRdb's table is partial and in-frame only. The sample holds about 180,000 clones, roughly 53% seen once. This specimen consisted of CD8+ T cells sorted from blood, obtained at week 24, from a patient treated with tofacitinib. The receptors stem from a human donor with alopecia areata. The CDR3 runs from the conserved cysteine through the conserved F or W. The D gene is left open where the match is weak. Size is stated for part of the rows, as once, few or many counts, or as a class when the clone is expanded.

CDR3: CASSQRGRTEAFF; DNA: TGTGCCAGCAGCCAACGGGGCAGGACTGAAGCTTTCTTT; size: NA; J: TRBJ1-1; V: TRBV13; D: NA
CDR3: CASSPSGGAGVTGELFF; DNA: TGTGCCAGCAGCCCTAGCGGGGGGGCCGGAGTCACCGGGGAGCTGTTTTTT; size: few; J: TRBJ2-2; V: TRBV7-2; D: TRBD2
CDR3: CASSQDPGTISYNEQFF; DNA: TGCGCCAGCAGCCAAGACCCTGGGACCATCTCCTACAATGAGCAGTTCTTC; size: few; J: TRBJ2-1; V: TRBV4-3; D: NA
CDR3: CASSLVPPEAFF; DNA: TGTGCCAGCAGCTTGGTACCCCCTGAAGCTTTCTTT; size: few; J: TRBJ1-1; V: TRBV11-1; D: NA
CDR3: CASRDRARSPLHF; DNA: TGTGCCAGCAGGGACAGGGCGCGGTCACCCCTCCACTTT; size: few; J: TRBJ1-6; V: TRBV2; D: TRBD1
CDR3: CSVVSRDHEQYF; DNA: TGCAGCGTTGTGAGTAGGGACCACGAGCAGTACTTC; size: NA; J: TRBJ2-7; V: TRBV29-1; D: NA
CDR3: CSYRGRGQETQYF; DNA: TGCAGCTATCGGGGCAGGGGCCAAGAGACCCAGTACTTC; size: NA; J: TRBJ2-5; V: TRBV29-1; D: NA
CDR3: CASSPYGTGITDTQYF; DNA: TGTGCCAGTAGCCCGTACGGGACAGGGATAACAGATACGCAGTATTTT; size: few; J: TRBJ2-3; V: TRBV19; D: TRBD1
CDR3: CSVLGTGDYGYTF; DNA: TGCAGCGTCCTCGGGACAGGGGACTATGGCTACACCTTC; size: NA; J: TRBJ1-2; V: TRBV29-1; D: TRBD1
CDR3: CASSQQGTNTGELFF; DNA: TGCGCCAGCAGTCAACAGGGAACGAACACCGGGGAGCTGTTTTTT; size: few; J: TRBJ2-2; V: TRBV23-1; D: NA
CDR3: CASSLGGITEAFF; DNA: TGTGCCAGCAGCTTAGGGGGGATCACTGAAGCTTTCTTT; size: NA; J: TRBJ1-1; V: TRBV7-2; D: NA
CDR3: CAWSVLSTDTQYF; DNA: TGTGCCTGGAGTGTACTATCCACAGATACGCAGTATTTT; size: NA; J: TRBJ2-3; V: TRBV30; D: NA
CDR3: CASSQDWGVSTDTQYF; DNA: TGCGCCAGCAGCCAAGACTGGGGGGTTAGCACAGATACGCAGTATTTT; size: NA; J: TRBJ2-3; V: TRBV4-3; D: NA
CDR3: CASSFSGEDYGYTF; DNA: TGTGCCAGCAGCTTTTCAGGGGAGGACTATGGCTACACCTTC; size: NA; J: TRBJ1-2; V: TRBV13; D: NA
CDR3: CASSLFGQSSNQPQHF; DNA: TGTGCCAGCAGTTTATTCGGCCAGAGTAGCAATCAGCCCCAGCATTTT; size: NA; J: TRBJ1-5; V: TRBV27; D: NA
CDR3: CASSIGKTQYF; DNA: TGTGCCAGCAGCATAGGGAAGACCCAGTACTTC; size: NA; J: TRBJ2-5; V: TRBV11-2; D: NA
CDR3: CASSVGPKTSTDTQYF; DNA: TGTGCCAGCAGCGTAGGACCGAAAACTAGCACAGATACGCAGTATTTT; size: few; J: TRBJ2-3; V: TRBV9; D: NA
CDR3: CASSDRGANYGYTF; DNA: TGCGCCAGCAGTGACAGGGGAGCTAACTATGGCTACACCTTC; size: NA; J: TRBJ1-2; V: TRBV10-2; D: NA
CDR3: CASSEFGTAQETQYF; DNA: TGCGCCAGCAGTGAGTTTGGGACAGCGCAAGAGACCCAGTACTTC; size: NA; J: TRBJ2-5; V: TRBV10-2; D: TRBD1
CDR3: CAWSDRGMNTEAFF; DNA: TGTGCCTGGAGTGATAGAGGGATGAACACTGAAGCTTTCTTT; size: NA; J: TRBJ1-1; V: TRBV30; D: NA
CDR3: CAWSVIAGGSSYEQYF; DNA: TGTGCCTGGAGTGTAATTGCAGGGGGTAGTTCCTACGAGCAGTACTTC; size: once; J: TRBJ2-7; V: TRBV30; D: TRBD1
CDR3: CASSLIGEETQYF; DNA: TGTGCCAGCAGTTTAATAGGTGAAGAGACCCAGTACTTC; size: NA; J: TRBJ2-5; V: TRBV27; D: NA
CDR3: CASSFGWGNQPQHF; DNA: TGTGCCAGCAGCTTCGGATGGGGGAATCAGCCCCAGCATTTT; size: NA; J: TRBJ1-5; V: TRBV5-6; D: NA